Listed below are T cell receptor beta chains from one sample, sequenced in a study of T cell changes during pregnancy in multiple sclerosis. Sequenced by immunoSEQ multiplex PCR; TCRdb stores in-frame clones only, minus some. The sample lists some 96,000 clones, about 90% occurring once. The material was peripheral blood, obtained after pregnancy. These receptors were collected from a female donor with multiple sclerosis, enrolled in a pregnancy study. The CDR3 runs from the conserved cysteine through the conserved F or W. A D gene is named only where the DNA matches it firmly. Part of the rows lack a size; the others show once, few, many or a class for expanded clones.

v_gene	d_gene	j_gene	abundance	CDR3nt	CDR3aa
TRBV6-1	NA	TRBJ2-1	NA	TGTGCCAGCAGGGACAGAAACAATGAGCAGTTCTTC	CASRDRNNEQFF
TRBV5-1	NA	TRBJ1-5	NA	TGCGCCAGCAGCGTGATTCCAGGGAGCAATCAGCCCCAGCATTTT	CASSVIPGSNQPQHF
TRBV7-2	TRBD2	TRBJ2-1	NA	TGTGCCAGCAGCTCCCTAGTGGCGGGGGGACACCGGCAGTTCTTC	CASSSLVAGGHRQFF
TRBV11-2	NA	TRBJ2-5	NA	TGTGCCAGCAGCCGCGGGAACCAAGAGACCCAGTACTTC	CASSRGNQETQYF
TRBV29-1	NA	TRBJ2-5	NA	TGCAGCGTTGGTCTCAGGAGAGGGGAGACCCAGTACTTC	CSVGLRRGETQYF
TRBV28	TRBD1	TRBJ1-1	once	TGTGCCAGCAGCCGCCTGGGACAGGGACACACTGAAGCTTTCTTT	CASSRLGQGHTEAFF
TRBV6-6	TRBD1	TRBJ1-2	once	TGTGCCAGCAGCACGGGACAGAGCGAGCTCGGAGGCTACACCTTC	CASSTGQSELGGYTF
TRBV7-3	TRBD1	TRBJ2-5	NA	TGTGCCAGCAGCTTAGGTGGGACAGGAGAAGAGACCCAGTACTTC	CASSLGGTGEETQYF
TRBV11-2	NA	TRBJ2-7	NA	TGTGCCAGCAGCCCGAGAGGGCAGATCTACGAGCAGTACTTC	CASSPRGQIYEQYF
TRBV5-1	NA	TRBJ2-7	NA	TGCGCCAGCAGCGCCAGTCTGTCCCACGAGCAGTACTTC	CASSASLSHEQYF
TRBV11-1	TRBD2	TRBJ2-3	NA	TGTGCCAGCAGCCTGAGGACTAGCGGGTTCGGGGATACGCAGTATTTT	CASSLRTSGFGDTQYF
TRBV6-5	TRBD1	TRBJ2-5	NA	TGTGCCAGCAGTAGGGGACAGCTTCAAGAGACCCAGTACTTC	CASSRGQLQETQYF
TRBV6-1	NA	TRBJ1-1	NA	TGTGCCAGCAGGAGCTATGAGGGCAGGGAAGCTTTCTTT	CASRSYEGREAFF
TRBV19	TRBD1	TRBJ1-4	once	TGTGCCAGTGCTGCTCGCGGGCAGGGGGCGGTTTTGGCTAATGAAAAACTGTTTTTT	CASAARGQGAVLANEKLFF
TRBV5-1	TRBD1	TRBJ2-3	NA	TGCGCCAGCAGCTTGGGGACAGGGGGCAGATCTGATACGCAGTATTTT	CASSLGTGGRSDTQYF
TRBV29-1	TRBD2	TRBJ2-1	NA	TGCAGCGTTCTGGGTAGACTAGCGGGTGCCTACAATGAGCAGTTCTTC	CSVLGRLAGAYNEQFF
TRBV6-1	NA	TRBJ1-4	NA	TGTGCCAGCAACCCGACAGGCCTTAATGAAAAACTGTTTTTT	CASNPTGLNEKLFF
TRBV7-2	TRBD1	TRBJ1-1	few	TGTGCCAGCAGCTTATGGGACAGCCCAGCTTTCTTT	CASSLWDSPAFF
TRBV2	TRBD1	TRBJ1-6	NA	TGTGCCAGCAGTCAGGACAGGGTGGGTTCACCCCTCCACTTT	CASSQDRVGSPLHF
TRBV28	NA	TRBJ1-4	NA	TGTGCCAGCAGTTCCTCCTACTCGGAAAAACTGTTTTTT	CASSSSYSEKLFF
TRBV7-9	NA	TRBJ2-5	NA	TGTGCCAGCAGCTTAAGGATTTCAGGGTCGGAGACCCAGTACTTC	CASSLRISGSETQYF
TRBV4-3	NA	TRBJ2-7	once	TGCGCCAGCAGCCCAAGGGCCCTGACAGGAGACGAGCAGTACTTC	CASSPRALTGDEQYF
TRBV30	NA	TRBJ1-1	NA	TGTGCCTGTACAGGGAAGTATAGTAACACTGAAGCTTTCTTT	CACTGKYSNTEAFF
TRBV28	NA	TRBJ1-2	NA	TGTGCCAGCAGCCAGGGGACCTATGGCTACACCTTC	CASSQGTYGYTF
TRBV9	TRBD2	TRBJ2-3	NA	TGTGCCAGCAGCGTAGGGCGGGGGGCGGTCACAGATACGCAGTATTTT	CASSVGRGAVTDTQYF
TRBV6-5	NA	TRBJ2-7	few	TGTGCCAGCAGTTCAACTCTCGATTACGAGCAGTACTTC	CASSSTLDYEQYF
TRBV4-3	NA	TRBJ2-5	NA	TGCGCCAGCAGCCGTAAAGAGACCCAGTACTTC	CASSRKETQYF
TRBV28	TRBD1	TRBJ2-3	once	TGTGCCAGCAGTCCCCCGACCGGGACAGGGGGAAGGGATACGCAGTATTTT	CASSPPTGTGGRDTQYF
TRBV5-1	NA	TRBJ2-1	NA	TGCGCCAGCAAGAAGGAACAGGGTTGGGATGAGCAGTTCTTC	CASKKEQGWDEQFF
TRBV9	TRBD1	TRBJ2-6	NA	TGTGCCAGCAGCGTAGACTCGGGTCGGGACAGAAGCTCTGGGGCCAACGTCCTGACTTTC	CASSVDSGRDRSSGANVLTF
TRBV20-1	NA	TRBJ2-5	NA	TGCAGTGCTTCGCAAGAGACCCAGTACTTC	CSASQETQYF
TRBV9	NA	TRBJ2-7	few	TGTGCCAGCAGCGCCAGATCGACGGCTAGCTCCTACGAGCAGTACTTC	CASSARSTASSYEQYF
TRBV2	NA	TRBJ1-5	NA	TGTGCCAGCAGTGATCCGGGGGGCGGCAATCAGCCCCAGCATTTT	CASSDPGGGNQPQHF
TRBV9	TRBD1	TRBJ1-1	NA	TGTGCCAGCAGTGGCCGGGACAGGGGGAACACTGAAGCTTTCTTT	CASSGRDRGNTEAFF
TRBV7-2	NA	TRBJ2-7	NA	TGTGCCAGCAGCTTAGTTAGGGGTCAATCGAGCTCCTACGAGCAGTACTTC	CASSLVRGQSSSYEQYF
TRBV5-6	NA	TRBJ2-7	once	TGTGCCAGCAGCTCGTTTTACGAGCAGTACTTC	CASSSFYEQYF
TRBV5-1	NA	TRBJ1-1	NA	TGCGCCAGCAGTCGGGAACTGGGACTGACTGAAGCTTTCTTT	CASSRELGLTEAFF
TRBV7-2	TRBD1	TRBJ1-5	few	TGTGCCAGCAGCTTGGGACAGGGAAGTTGGCAGCCCCAGCATTTT	CASSLGQGSWQPQHF
TRBV27	TRBD1	TRBJ1-2	once	TGTGCCAGCAGTTTGAGGTCAGGGGGCGCAACAGCTAACTATGGCTACACCTTC	CASSLRSGGATANYGYTF
TRBV9	TRBD2	TRBJ2-5	NA	TGTGCCAGCAGCGTAGTTCCTAGCGGGGGCCTAGAGACCCAGTACTTC	CASSVVPSGGLETQYF
TRBV4-1	NA	TRBJ2-1	NA	TGCGCCAGCAGCCAGGGCCTACTAGGCAATGAGCAGTTCTTC	CASSQGLLGNEQFF
TRBV18	TRBD1	TRBJ2-7	NA	TGTGCCAGCTCACCCCTCGGGACAGGGAACGAGCAGTACTTC	CASSPLGTGNEQYF